Described below is a single TCR beta chain sequence and its context. This table comes from immunoSEQ multiplex PCR, and its TCRdb copy is limited to in-frame clones, with some not included. Of roughly 250,000 clones listed, 86% are singletons. Seattle's enrolled individuals joined amid active infection and were then monitored longitudinally. The data originate from a study of blood T cell repertoires in COVID-19. The CDR3 runs to 12 residues. The germline V and J ends were trimmed by 4 bases and 4 bases, with 8 bases remaining between them. Germline V gene sequence: CDR1 SGHTA, CDR2 FQGNSA. This receptor was obtained from a woman younger than 45 with COVID-19, enrolled during active disease. V gene TRBV7-2 combines with J gene TRBJ2-7; D ambiguous. The sequenced sample consisted of peripheral blood. The CDR3 DNA is TGTGCCAGCAGCTATCTGTCGTACGAGCAGTACTTC. Translating it yields CASSYLSYEQYF.